What follows are 32 T cell receptor beta chains derived from one specimen sequenced in a study of beta chain bispecific antibodies for T cell cancers (dated by TCRdb to the early 2020s). Study-wide findings and limitations: Leukemia cell line cells were mixed with normal T cells in each sequenced sample, and most of the targeted TRBV signal was derived from the leukemia cells rather than from the normal T cells.

The receptor library was made with 5' RACE. Instrument on record: Illumina MiSeq. TCRdb handled the public reads itself, with Q25 trimming in fastp and clone calling in MiXCR, and kept productive beta chains. Rows are unified per CDR3 protein, each entry keeping the most common DNA and genes. The sample contains 8,400 or so distinct CDR3 sequences, roughly 2.4% of them found a single time. Approximately 70% of the sample goes to the ten largest clones. These TCRs' antigens remain unknown. Explained via the paper, the treatment or condition label denotes: alpha-CD19 control bispecific (anti-CD19 x anti-CD3). T cells were expanded from blood mononuclear cells for roughly 3 days using either anti-CD3 antibody OKT3 or CD3/CD28 Dynabeads. The source was T cells from a healthy donor cultured with Jurkat leukemia cells, collected from a culture containing an anti-CD19 bispecific antibody. Source of these receptors: a human donor in good health. Some clones in this sample may be carry-over from other donors' samples.

This clonotype was counted many times. The chain joins TRBV20-1 to TRBJ2-7; 9 bases line up with TRBD1. The CDR3 runs to 15 residues. The V and J ends lost 6 bases and 3 bases, in that order; junction bases with no gene match: 12. The germline CDR1 and CDR2 sequences are DFQATT and SNEGSKA (reference sequence). CDR3 nucleotide sequence: TGCAGTGCCCGACTCGGGGACAGGGATATCTACGAGCAGTACTTC. This sequence encodes CSARLGDRDIYEQYF.

Ten or more counts support this clonotype. This chain uses TRBV5-1 with TRBJ2-5; possible D gene TRBD2, 5 bases. The V end lost 3 bases, the J end lost 10 bases, and 10 bases lay between the germline ends. Per the germline V gene, CDR1 is SGHRS and CDR2 is YFSETQ. This CDR3 comprises 11 residues. In nucleotides, the CDR3 is TGCGCCAGCAGCTCCCAAGGGAGCCAGTACTTC. Amino acids: CASSSQGSQYF.

The rearrangement links TRBV30 to TRBJ2-1; the D is unclear. The CDR3 has 14 amino acids. Germline loops: CDR1 GTSNPN, CDR2 SVGIG (reference sequence). V was clipped by 0 bases and J by 8 bases, with 14 bases between them. The chain's CDR3 is CAWSVLGPVDEQFF. CDR3 DNA sequence: TGTGCCTGGAGTGTACTTGGACCTGTGGATGAGCAGTTCTTC.

This clonotype was detected many times. The chain joins TRBV19 to TRBJ1-1; unclear D gene. Germline V lookup: CDR1 LNHDA, CDR2 SQIVND (reference sequence). The germline V and J ends were trimmed by 5 bases and 3 bases, with 10 bases remaining between them. CDR3 length equals 13 residues. CDR3 DNA sequence: TGTGCCAGTAGTTTTGAACCGGACACTGAAGCTTTCTTT. Its protein is CASSFEPDTEAFF.

This clonotype was recorded at least ten times. V usage is TRBV5-1 and J usage is TRBJ2-5; 8 nucleotides match TRBD2. The CDR3 spans 15 residues. Looked up from germline, CDR1 is SGHRS and CDR2 is YFSETQ. V lost 3 bases to trimming and J lost 3 bases; unmatched junction nucleotides: 7. The CDR3 DNA reads as TGCGCCAGCAGCTCAACCCTCGGGGGGGAAGAGACCCAGTACTTC. It codes for CASSSTLGGEETQYF.

The sample holds many counts of this clonotype. The J gene is TRBJ2-5, the V gene TRBV7-6; 11 bases line up with TRBD2. V trimming: 6 bases; J trimming: 5 bases; junction bases outside the gene matches: 5. This CDR3 is built from 14 residues. Germline assignment: CDR1 SGHVS and CDR2 FNYEAQ. DNA of the CDR3: TGTGCCAGCAGTATAGCGGGGGGGCTTGAGACCCAGTACTTC. Its translation is CASSIAGGLETQYF.

This clonotype was recorded many times. The V call is TRBV6-5, the J call TRBJ2-3; TRBD2 might be the D (5 bases). V was cut by 2 bases and J by 0 bases, with 12 bases left in between. The CDR3 covers 16 residues. The germline V gene encodes CDR1 MNHEY and CDR2 SVGAGI. The chain's CDR3 is CASSYIASWSTDTQYF. The CDR3 DNA reads as TGTGCCAGCAGTTACATCGCTAGCTGGAGCACAGATACGCAGTATTTT.

This clonotype appeared a few times. This sequence joins TRBV13 and TRBJ2-1, with 10 nucleotides matching TRBD2. This CDR3 has 19 amino acids. J lost 2 bases, V lost 4 bases, and 14 bases had no gene match. Germline CDR1 and CDR2: PRHDT and FYEKMQ (reference sequence). The CDR3: CASSSKTIAGGRTYNEQFF. The CDR3 coding sequence is TGTGCCAGCAGCTCTAAAACTATAGCGGGGGGCCGGACCTACAATGAGCAGTTCTTC. Drawing the rest from reference TRBV13 and TRBJ2-1, the complete variable domain is AAGVIQSPRHLIKEKRETATLKCYPIPRHDTVYWYQQGPGQDPQFLISFYEKMQSDKGSIPDRFSAQQFSDYHSELNMSSLELGDSALYFCASSSKTIAGGRTYNEQFFGPGTRLTVL.

This clonotype was seen many times. The chain couples TRBV18 to TRBJ2-1; D unresolved. The germline CDR1 and CDR2 sequences are KGHSH and LQKENI. The CDR3 runs to 16 residues. V lost 4 bases and J 5 bases, leaving 18 bases between the germline ends. CDR3 loop: CASSLYDPRLDNEQFF. As DNA, the CDR3 is TGTGCCAGCTCACTGTACGACCCCAGACTTGACAATGAGCAGTTCTTC.

At least ten counts were recorded for this clonotype. The chain has TRBV10-3 and TRBJ2-5; tentative D call: TRBD1 (6 bases). V lost 10 bases, J lost 4 bases, and 10 bases lay in between. The CDR3 sequence is 11 residues long. Germline loops: CDR1 ENHRY, CDR2 SYGVKD. CDR3 region: CATLGGETQYF. The DNA for the CDR3 is TGTGCCACACTAGGGGGAGAGACCCAGTACTTC.

This clonotype was observed at least ten times. The chain employs TRBV5-6 and TRBJ2-7; D perhaps matches TRBD1 (5 bases). The CDR3 contains 13 residues. Germline loops: CDR1 SGHDT, CDR2 YYEEEE. Trimming pared 2 bases from V and 3 bases from J, leaving 9 bases between. CDR3 region: CASSFLTDYEQYF. The CDR3 DNA reads as TGTGCCAGCAGCTTCCTGACAGACTACGAGCAGTACTTC.

Many counts were recorded for this clonotype. The V and J genes are TRBV6-5 and TRBJ1-4; the D gene is possibly TRBD1 (5 bases). This CDR3 has 15 residues. Deletions cut 10 bases from V and 6 bases from J, with 21 bases between. Germline V gene lookup returns CDR1 MNHEY and CDR2 SVGAGI. As DNA, the CDR3 is TGTGCCACCAGGGCCTACGGGACGCTGGATGAAAAACTGTTTTTT. Encoded protein: CATRAYGTLDEKLFF.

This clonotype was seen at least ten times. The chain recombines TRBV29-1 with TRBJ2-7; tentatively, D is TRBD2 (5 bases). CDR3 size: 12 residues. Germline V gives CDR1 SQVTM, CDR2 ANQGSEA. The V and J ends lost 6 bases and 2 bases respectively, with 11 bases between them. Written as DNA, the CDR3 is TGCAGCGTCATAGCGAGTACCTACGAGCAGTACTTC. This sequence encodes CSVIASTYEQYF.

Ten or more counts support this clonotype. The gene calls are TRBV3-1 and TRBJ1-2; D gene uncertain. In germline, CDR1 is LGHDT, CDR2 YNNKEL (reference sequence). CDR3 size: 13 residues. V was clipped by 1 base and J by 5 bases, with 8 bases between them. The CDR3 loop reads CASSQASGYGYTF. CDR3 DNA: TGTGCCAGCAGCCAAGCGAGTGGGTATGGCTACACCTTC.

This clonotype was seen ten or more times. V usage is TRBV5-3 and J usage is TRBJ2-7, with D maybe TRBD2 (5 bases). TRBV5-3 is known as an ORF, though its function is uncertain. The CDR3 is made up of 13 amino acids. V dropped 4 bases and J dropped 7 bases, with 15 bases sitting between them. CDR3 sequence reads: CARSHKLSGEQYF. Here the CDR3 DNA reads TGTGCCAGAAGCCACAAACTGTCGGGGGAGCAGTACTTC.

This clonotype was seen ten or more times. This chain connects TRBV20-1 to TRBJ2-7; possible D gene TRBD2, 5 bases. V dropped 6 bases and J dropped 0 bases, with 24 bases sitting between them. CDR1 is DFQATT, CDR2 SNEGSKA, per germline (reference sequence). The CDR3 covers 17 residues. The CDR3 sequence is CSAAGYGERTFSYEQYF. The CDR3 DNA is TGCAGTGCGGCGGGCTATGGTGAACGGACCTTCTCCTACGAGCAGTACTTC.

There are many counts of this clonotype. This chain connects TRBV19 to TRBJ1-2; D is uncertain. Germline V gene lookup returns CDR1 LNHDA and CDR2 SQIVND (reference sequence). The length of the CDR3 is 14 residues. Between the trimmed V and J ends, which lost 8 bases and 1 base, there was a span of 14 bases. The CDR3 loop is CASEDGEDNYGYTF. CDR3 DNA sequence: TGTGCCAGTGAGGACGGGGAAGATAACTATGGCTACACCTTC.

The V call is TRBV19, the J call TRBJ2-1; 8 bases are a match to TRBD2. The germline V gene encodes CDR1 LNHDA and CDR2 SQIVND (reference sequence). CDR3 size: 14 residues. V dropped 5 bases and J dropped 5; count of bases not matched to a gene: 5. This chain's CDR3 is CASSFRGGHNEQFF. The CDR3 DNA reads TGTGCCAGTAGTTTCCGGGGGGGTCACAATGAGCAGTTCTTC.

This rearrangement joins TRBV19 to TRBJ2-1; D is unresolved. From germline, CDR1 is LNHDA and CDR2 SQIVND (reference sequence). The CDR3 has 15 amino acids. Trimming pared 5 bases from V and 3 bases from J, leaving 14 bases between. In DNA form, the CDR3 reads TGTGCCAGTAGTCTGACCTCGGACGGCTACAATGAGCAGTTCTTC. This sequence encodes CASSLTSDGYNEQFF.

This clonotype was found many times. CDR3 sequence: CASSFQGNDQETQYF. The CDR3 coding sequence is TGTGCCAGCAGCTTCCAAGGGAACGACCAAGAGACCCAGTACTTC. The chain combines TRBV7-6 with TRBJ2-5, with D unresolved. The CDR3 runs to 15 residues. The germline gives CDR1 SGHVS, CDR2 FNYEAQ. V was pared by 3 bases and J by 0 bases, with 11 bases between.

This clonotype was detected ten times or more. The chain uses TRBV9 and TRBJ2-5, with D possibly being TRBD2 (6 bases). Germline CDR1 SGDLS, CDR2 YYNGEE. This CDR3 comprises 15 residues. V was cut by 1 base and J by 5 bases, with 15 bases left in between. In DNA, the CDR3 is TGTGCCAGCAGCGTACGGGGCGGCGCGGGGGAGACCCAGTACTTC. Its protein product is CASSVRGGAGETQYF. The full variable domain, rest sourced from reference TRBV9 and TRBJ2-5, is DSGVTQTPKHLITATGQRVTLRCSPRSGDLSVYWYQQSLDQGLQFLIQYYNGEERAKGNILERFSAQQFPDLHSELNLSSLELGDSALYFCASSVRGGAGETQYFGPGTRLLVL.

There are many counts of this clonotype. The chain combines TRBV6-5 with TRBJ2-1; 10 bases match TRBD1. Per germline, CDR1 MNHEY and CDR2 SVGAGI. CDR3 size: 15 residues. After removal of 5 bases from V and 10 bases from J, the junction contained 11 bases not matched to a gene. CDR3 sequence (DNA): TGTGCCAGCAGTATCGGACAGGGGGTACTAAGGGAGCAGTTCTTC. It yields the protein CASSIGQGVLREQFF.

At least ten counts were recorded for this clonotype. This chain uses TRBV5-5 with TRBJ2-2, with D unresolved. The CDR3 loop spans 14 amino acids. Trimming removed 3 bases from V and 1 base from J, with 7 bases in between. Germline V gene sequence: CDR1 SGHKS, CDR2 YYEKEE (reference sequence). The CDR3 protein is CASSSSKNTGELFF. In DNA, the CDR3 is TGTGCCAGCAGCTCCTCTAAGAACACCGGGGAGCTGTTTTTT.

This clonotype was seen repeatedly, ten times or more. CDR3 bases: TGTGCCAGCAGCTTATCCGGGTCCAACACCGGGGAGCTGTTTTTT. Its protein is CASSLSGSNTGELFF. The chain combines TRBV7-6 with TRBJ2-2; no definite D call. V was cut by 2 bases and J by 2 bases, with 9 bases left in between. This CDR3 has 15 amino acids. Germline-derived CDR1 and CDR2 are SGHVS and FNYEAQ. The full variable domain, its missing parts supplied by reference TRBV7-6 and TRBJ2-2, is GAGVSQSPRYKVTKRGQDVALRCDPISGHVSLYWYRQALGQGPEFLTYFNYEAQQDKSGLPNDRFSAERPEGSISTLTIQRTEQRDSAMYRCASSLSGSNTGELFFGEGSRLTVL.

This clonotype was seen repeatedly, ten times or more. This rearrangement joins TRBV7-9 to TRBJ2-5; 8 bases agree with TRBD1. Looked up from germline, CDR1 is SEHNR and CDR2 is FQNEAQ (reference sequence). The CDR3 is made up of 16 amino acids. With V trimmed by 3 bases and J by 3 bases, 9 bases remained unmatched. The CDR3 loop reads CASSFPPGQAEETQYF. The CDR3 coding sequence is TGTGCCAGCAGCTTTCCTCCGGGACAGGCCGAAGAGACCCAGTACTTC.

This clonotype was seen repeatedly, ten times or more. V is TRBV5-1 and J is TRBJ2-1; 7 bases align to TRBD1. Germline-derived CDR1 and CDR2 are SGHRS and YFSETQ. V trimming: 4 bases; J trimming: 2 bases; junction bases outside the gene matches: 3. The CDR3 is made up of 14 amino acids. The CDR3 coding sequence is TGCGCCAGCAGCATGGACAGGACCTACAATGAGCAGTTCTTC. It translates to CASSMDRTYNEQFF.

Many counts were recorded for this clonotype. The chain employs TRBV4-1 and TRBJ1-5; maybe TRBD1 (5 bases). V shed 0 bases and J shed 6 bases, with 12 bases lying between them. There are 15 residues in the CDR3. CDR1 MGHRA and CDR2 YSYEKL come from the germline V gene. The DNA of the CDR3 is TGCGCCAGCAGCCAAGATCGCGAGGGGTTTCAGCCCCAGCATTTT. Its protein product is CASSQDREGFQPQHF.

This clonotype was seen many times. The chain employs TRBV10-1 and TRBJ1-5, with D possibly matching TRBD1 (6 bases). The CDR3 spans 16 residues. The V end was cut by 8 bases, the J end by 4 bases, with 21 bases between. Germline V CDR1 and CDR2: WNHNN, SYGVQD (reference sequence). Here the CDR3 reads CASRTKRTEWNQPQHF. The CDR3 DNA reads TGCGCCAGCCGAACCAAAAGGACAGAATGGAATCAGCCCCAGCATTTT.

This clonotype was found many times. The V gene is TRBV5-1, the J gene TRBJ1-5, with D possibly TRBD1 on 6 matching bases. Trimming left V 3 bases short and J 2 bases short, with 9 bases between. The CDR3 covers 14 residues. The germline CDR1 and CDR2 sequences are SGHRS and YFSETQ. Here the CDR3 reads CASSSAGGNQPQHF. The CDR3 nucleotides are TGCGCCAGCAGCTCCGCAGGGGGCAATCAGCCCCAGCATTTT. The complete variable domain, with remaining parts taken from reference TRBV5-1 and TRBJ1-5, reads KAGVTQTPRYLIKTRGQQVTLSCSPISGHRSVSWYQQTPGQGLQFLFEYFSETQRNKGNFPGRFSGRQFSNSRSEMNVSTLELGDSALYLCASSSAGGNQPQHFGDGTRLSIL.

This clonotype was picked up many times. The chain uses TRBV19 and TRBJ2-7; possible D gene TRBD1, 5 bases. Per the germline V gene, CDR1 is LNHDA and CDR2 is SQIVND (reference sequence). Trimming took 5 bases from V and 5 from J, leaving 7 bases between them. The length of the CDR3 is 11 residues. This CDR3 reads CASSQGHEQYF. DNA for the CDR3: TGTGCCAGTAGTCAGGGTCACGAGCAGTACTTC. The variable domain in full, with the rest retrieved from reference TRBV19 and TRBJ2-7, is DGGITQSPKYLFRKEGQNVTLSCEQNLNHDAMYWYRQDPGQGLRLIYYSQIVNDFQKGDIAEGYSVSREKKESFPLTVTSAQKNPTAFYLCASSQGHEQYFGPGTRLTVT.

There are many counts of this clonotype. V gene TRBV7-3 combines with J gene TRBJ2-2, with 7 nucleotides matching TRBD2. This CDR3 region has 13 residues. With V trimmed by 5 bases and J by 5 bases, 2 bases remained unmatched. In germline, CDR1 is SGHTA, CDR2 FQGTGA. The CDR3 region is CASSAGGTGELFF. The CDR3 DNA is TGTGCCAGCAGCGCCGGGGGGACCGGGGAGCTGTTTTTT.

This clonotype was detected ten times or more. This sequence joins TRBV27 and TRBJ2-5, with 10 bases identical to TRBD2. Germline V gene lookup returns CDR1 MNHEY and CDR2 SMNVEV (reference sequence). The CDR3 covers 15 residues. Trimming removed 5 bases from V and 1 base from J; junction bases left unmatched: 4. CDR3 in amino acids: CASSQLAGSQETQYF. The CDR3 coding sequence is TGTGCCAGCAGTCAACTAGCGGGGTCCCAAGAGACCCAGTACTTC.